This T cell receptor (beta chain) appears in the sequencing data of a study of blood T cell repertoires in COVID-19. Study as a whole: Acute and convalescent COVID-19 samples came from the United States, Italy and Spain. T cells, B-cell-depleted T cells, or PBMCs provided the cDNA or gDNA that served as material.

Authors' processing steps: Reference gene primer amplification yielded estimated nucleated cell counts. This table comes from immunoSEQ multiplex PCR, and its TCRdb copy is limited to in-frame clones, with some not included. V and J calls and clone size come straight from that table; D and trimming were deduced from the DNA. The sample shows fewer than 200,000 clones, roughly four fifths of them seen only once. This clonotype was sampled from a man between 35 and 55 years old who had recovered from COVID-19. Sequencing input: peripheral blood.

The CDR3 nucleotides read TGTGCCAGCAGCTTAGCACCGGGAGGCGGAAACACCATATATTTT. Residues: CASSLAPGGGNTIYF. The rearrangement links TRBV7-2 to TRBJ1-3; D unclear. Looked up from germline, CDR1 is SGHTA and CDR2 is FQGNSA. The CDR3 is 15 residues long. Trimming took 0 bases from V and 4 from J, leaving 10 bases between them.